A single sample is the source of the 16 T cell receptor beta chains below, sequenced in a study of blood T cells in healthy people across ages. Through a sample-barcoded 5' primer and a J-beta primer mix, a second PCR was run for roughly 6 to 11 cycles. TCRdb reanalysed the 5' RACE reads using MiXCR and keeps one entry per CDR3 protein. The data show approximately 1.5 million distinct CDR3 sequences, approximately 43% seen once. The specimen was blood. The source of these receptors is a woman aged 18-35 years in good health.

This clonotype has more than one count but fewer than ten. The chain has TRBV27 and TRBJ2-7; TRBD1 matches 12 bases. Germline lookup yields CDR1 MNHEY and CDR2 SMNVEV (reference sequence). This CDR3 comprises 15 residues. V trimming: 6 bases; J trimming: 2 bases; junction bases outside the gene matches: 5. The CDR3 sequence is CASRFGTGGPYEQYF. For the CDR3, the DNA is TGTGCCAGCAGATTTGGGACAGGGGGCCCCTACGAGCAGTACTTC.

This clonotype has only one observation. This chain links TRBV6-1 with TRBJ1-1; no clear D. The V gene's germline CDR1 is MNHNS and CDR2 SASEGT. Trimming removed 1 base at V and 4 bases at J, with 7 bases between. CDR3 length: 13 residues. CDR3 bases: TGTGCCAGCAGTGAAGGTCCAGTCACTGAAGCTTTCTTT. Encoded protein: CASSEGPVTEAFF.

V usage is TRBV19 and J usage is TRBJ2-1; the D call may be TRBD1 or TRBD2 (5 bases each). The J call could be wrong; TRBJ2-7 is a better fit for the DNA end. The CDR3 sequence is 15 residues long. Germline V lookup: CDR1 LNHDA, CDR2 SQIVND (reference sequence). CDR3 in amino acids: CASSRTVRGYNEQYF. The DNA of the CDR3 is TGTGCCAGTAGTCGGACCGTACGGGGCTACAATGAGCAGTACTTC.

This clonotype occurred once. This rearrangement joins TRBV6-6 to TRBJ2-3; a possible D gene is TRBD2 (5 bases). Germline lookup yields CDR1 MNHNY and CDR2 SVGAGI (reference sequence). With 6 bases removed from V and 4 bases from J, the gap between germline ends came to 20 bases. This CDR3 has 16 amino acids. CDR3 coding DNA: TGTGCCAGCAGAGCCAGTGGGGTATTGGGAGCAGATACGCAGTATTTT. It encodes CASRASGVLGADTQYF.

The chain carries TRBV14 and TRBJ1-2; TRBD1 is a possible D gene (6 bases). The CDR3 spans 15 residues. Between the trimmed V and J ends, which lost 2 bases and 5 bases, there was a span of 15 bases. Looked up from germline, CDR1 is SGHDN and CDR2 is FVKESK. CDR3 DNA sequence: TGTGCCAGCAGCCAACTACCAGGGGTCTGGTATGGCTACACCTTC. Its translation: CASSQLPGVWYGYTF.

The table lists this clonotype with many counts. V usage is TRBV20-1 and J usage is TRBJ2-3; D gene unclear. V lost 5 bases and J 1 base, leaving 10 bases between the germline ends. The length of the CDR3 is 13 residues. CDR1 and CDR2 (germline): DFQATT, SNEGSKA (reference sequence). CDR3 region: CSAPGVGTDTQYF. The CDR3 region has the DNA TGCAGTGCTCCCGGAGTGGGCACAGATACGCAGTATTTT.

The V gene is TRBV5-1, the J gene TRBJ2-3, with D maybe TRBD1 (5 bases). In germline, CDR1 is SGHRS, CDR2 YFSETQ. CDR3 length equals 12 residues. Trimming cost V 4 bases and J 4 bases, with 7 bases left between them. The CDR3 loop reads CASSEQADTQYF. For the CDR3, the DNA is TGCGCCAGCAGCGAACAGGCAGATACGCAGTATTTT.

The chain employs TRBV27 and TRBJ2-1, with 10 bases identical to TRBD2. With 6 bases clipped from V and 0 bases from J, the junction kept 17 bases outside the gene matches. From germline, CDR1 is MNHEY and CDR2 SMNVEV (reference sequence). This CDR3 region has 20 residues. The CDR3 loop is CASSLSSRASGGYSYNEQFF. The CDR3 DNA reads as TGTGCCAGCAGCCTATCTTCAAGAGCTAGCGGGGGCTACTCCTACAATGAGCAGTTCTTC.

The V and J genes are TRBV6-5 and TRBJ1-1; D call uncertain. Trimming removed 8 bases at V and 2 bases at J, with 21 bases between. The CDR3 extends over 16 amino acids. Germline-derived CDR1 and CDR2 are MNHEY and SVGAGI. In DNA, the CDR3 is TGTGCCAGCTCGAATGGGGTTACCTTACCTAACACTGAAGCTTTCTTT. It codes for CASSNGVTLPNTEAFF.

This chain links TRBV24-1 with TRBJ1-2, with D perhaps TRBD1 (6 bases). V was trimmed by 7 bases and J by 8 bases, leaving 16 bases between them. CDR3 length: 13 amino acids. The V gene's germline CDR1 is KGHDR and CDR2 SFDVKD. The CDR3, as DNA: TGTGCCACCAGCGCCGGGACATCAAGAGGCTACACCTTC. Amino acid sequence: CATSAGTSRGYTF.

In nucleotides, the CDR3 is TGTGCCAGCAGCTGGGTTGGAGTCTCCTACGAGCAGTACTTC. Translation: CASSWVGVSYEQYF. This chain uses TRBV7-2 with TRBJ2-7, with D hard to call. V was clipped by 4 bases and J by 0 bases, with 10 bases between them. The CDR3 spans 14 residues. From germline, CDR1 is SGHTA and CDR2 FQGNSA.

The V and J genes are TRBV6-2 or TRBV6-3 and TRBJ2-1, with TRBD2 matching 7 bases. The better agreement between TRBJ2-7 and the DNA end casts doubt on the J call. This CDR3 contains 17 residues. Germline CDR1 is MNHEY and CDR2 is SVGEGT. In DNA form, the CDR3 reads TGTGCCAGCAGTTACTCAGCGGGACGACCCTCCTACAATGAGCAGTACTTC. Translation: CASSYSAGRPSYNEQYF.

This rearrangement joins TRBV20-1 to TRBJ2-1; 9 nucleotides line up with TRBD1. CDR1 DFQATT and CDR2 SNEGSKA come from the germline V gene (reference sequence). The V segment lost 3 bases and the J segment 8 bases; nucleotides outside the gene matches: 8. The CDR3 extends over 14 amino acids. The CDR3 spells CSASQSGQGDEQFF. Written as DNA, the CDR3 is TGCAGTGCTAGTCAATCGGGACAGGGAGATGAGCAGTTCTTC.

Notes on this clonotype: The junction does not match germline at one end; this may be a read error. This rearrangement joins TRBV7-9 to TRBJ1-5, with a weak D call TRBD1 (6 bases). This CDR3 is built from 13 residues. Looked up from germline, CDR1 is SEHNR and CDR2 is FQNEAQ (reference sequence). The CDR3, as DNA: TGTGCCAGCGGCTTAGCAGGGGAAAGGACCCAGCATTTT. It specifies CASGLAGERTQHF.

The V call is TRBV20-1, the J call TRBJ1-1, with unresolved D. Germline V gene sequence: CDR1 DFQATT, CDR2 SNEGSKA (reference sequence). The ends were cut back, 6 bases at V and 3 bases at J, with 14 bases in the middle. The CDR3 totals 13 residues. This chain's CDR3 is CSASTHLYTEAFF. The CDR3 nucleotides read TGCAGTGCCTCGACACACCTATACACTGAAGCTTTCTTT.

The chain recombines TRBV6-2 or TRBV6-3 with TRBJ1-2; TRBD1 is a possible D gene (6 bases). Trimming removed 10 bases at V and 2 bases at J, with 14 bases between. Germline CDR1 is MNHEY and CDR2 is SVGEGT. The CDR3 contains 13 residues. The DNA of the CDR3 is TGTGCCACAACACCGGACAGCAACTATGGCTACACCTTC. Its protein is CATTPDSNYGYTF.